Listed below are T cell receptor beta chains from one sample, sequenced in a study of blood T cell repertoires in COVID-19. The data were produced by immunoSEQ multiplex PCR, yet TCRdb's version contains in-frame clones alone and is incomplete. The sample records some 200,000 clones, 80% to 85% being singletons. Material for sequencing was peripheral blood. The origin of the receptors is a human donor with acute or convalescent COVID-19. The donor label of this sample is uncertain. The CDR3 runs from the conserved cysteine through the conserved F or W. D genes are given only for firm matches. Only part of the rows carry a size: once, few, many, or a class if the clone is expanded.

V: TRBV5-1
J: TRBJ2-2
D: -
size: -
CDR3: CASSPGLNTGELFF
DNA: TGCGCCAGCAGCCCGGGACTCAACACCGGGGAGCTGTTTTTT

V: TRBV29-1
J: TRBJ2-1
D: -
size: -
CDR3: CSPRLGGSYNEQFF
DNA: TGCAGCCCCCGATTGGGGGGATCCTACAATGAGCAGTTCTTC

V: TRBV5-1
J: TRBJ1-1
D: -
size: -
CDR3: CASSLVGIPGEAFF
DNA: TGCGCCAGCAGCTTGGTAGGGATCCCGGGGGAAGCTTTCTTT

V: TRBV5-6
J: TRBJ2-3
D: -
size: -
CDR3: CASSPGLNTDTQYF
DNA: TGTGCCAGCAGCCCAGGACTCAACACAGATACGCAGTATTTT

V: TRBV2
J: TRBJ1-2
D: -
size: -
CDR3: CASSEAQSGDGYTF
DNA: TGTGCCAGCAGTGAAGCTCAGTCAGGGGATGGCTACACCTTC

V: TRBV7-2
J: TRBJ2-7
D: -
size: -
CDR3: CASSFSYEQYF
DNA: TGTGCCAGCAGCTTCTCTTACGAGCAGTACTTC

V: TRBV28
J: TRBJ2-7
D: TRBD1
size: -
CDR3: CASSHIGTGDGYEQYF
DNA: TGTGCCAGCAGCCACATTGGGACAGGGGATGGCTACGAGCAGTACTTC

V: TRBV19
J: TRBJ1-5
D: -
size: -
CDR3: CAAGTYRVGGNQPQHF
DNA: TGTGCCGCAGGGACCTACAGGGTAGGAGGCAATCAGCCCCAGCATTTT

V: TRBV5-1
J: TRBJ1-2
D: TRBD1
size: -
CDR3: CASSLVPGQGAAGYTF
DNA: TGCGCCAGCAGCTTGGTTCCGGGACAGGGGGCGGCGGGCTACACCTTC

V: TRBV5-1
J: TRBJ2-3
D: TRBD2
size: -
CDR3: CASSTGTSGGTGTDTQYF
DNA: TGCGCCAGCAGCACCGGGACTAGCGGGGGTACTGGCACAGATACGCAGTATTTT

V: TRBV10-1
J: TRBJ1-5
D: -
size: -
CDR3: CASLEGEPQHF
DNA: TGCGCCAGCTTGGAGGGCGAGCCCCAGCATTTT

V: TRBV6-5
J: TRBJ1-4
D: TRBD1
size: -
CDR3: CASKDRGSSNEKLFF
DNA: TGTGCCAGCAAGGACAGGGGGTCGTCTAATGAAAAACTGTTTTTT

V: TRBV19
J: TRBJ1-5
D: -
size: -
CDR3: CATAGRVGNQPQHF
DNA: TGTGCCACTGCGGGGCGGGTCGGCAATCAGCCCCAGCATTTT

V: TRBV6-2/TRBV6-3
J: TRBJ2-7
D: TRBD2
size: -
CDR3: CASSYEVAGYYEQYF
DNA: TGTGCCAGCAGTTACGAGGTAGCGGGATACTACGAGCAGTACTTC

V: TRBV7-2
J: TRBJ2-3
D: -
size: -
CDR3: CASSLEARFTDTQYF
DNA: TGTGCCAGCAGCTTAGAGGCTAGGTTCACAGATACGCAGTATTTT

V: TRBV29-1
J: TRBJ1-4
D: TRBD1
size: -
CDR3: CSVAHGTGGEKLFF
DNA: TGCAGCGTTGCCCACGGGACAGGGGGTGAAAAACTGTTTTTT

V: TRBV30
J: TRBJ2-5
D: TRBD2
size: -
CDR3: CAWRGLAGLRAGSYQETQYF
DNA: TGTGCCTGGAGGGGACTAGCGGGCCTCAGGGCCGGTTCGTACCAAGAGACCCAGTACTTC

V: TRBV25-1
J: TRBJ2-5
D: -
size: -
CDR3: CASRSLSGETQYF
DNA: TGTGCCAGCAGATCTCTTAGCGGAGAGACCCAGTACTTC

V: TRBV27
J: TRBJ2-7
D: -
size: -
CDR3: CASSPRQEAYEQYF
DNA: TGTGCCAGCAGTCCAAGACAGGAGGCCTACGAGCAGTACTTC

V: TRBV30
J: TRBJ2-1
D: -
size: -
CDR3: CAWTPLPRGPRDNEQFF
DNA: TGTGCCTGGACGCCACTCCCCAGGGGCCCTAGGGACAATGAGCAGTTCTTC

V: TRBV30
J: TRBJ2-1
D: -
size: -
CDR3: CAWSVGLARGEQFF
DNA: TGTGCCTGGAGTGTAGGTCTAGCCCGGGGGGAGCAGTTCTTC

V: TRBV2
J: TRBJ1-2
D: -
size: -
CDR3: CASSLGRTGYYGYTF
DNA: TGTGCCAGCAGTCTCGGGCGTACAGGGTACTATGGCTACACCTTC

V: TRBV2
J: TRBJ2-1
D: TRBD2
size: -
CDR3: CASETSGRNEQFF
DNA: TGTGCCAGTGAGACTAGCGGGCGGAATGAGCAGTTCTTC

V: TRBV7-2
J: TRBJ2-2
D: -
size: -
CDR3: CASSRRDWNTGELFF
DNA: TGTGCCAGCAGCCGCCGGGACTGGAACACCGGGGAGCTGTTTTTT

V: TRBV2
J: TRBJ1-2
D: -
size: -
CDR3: CASIGQRRGYTF
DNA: TGTGCCAGCATCGGACAACGTAGAGGCTACACCTTC

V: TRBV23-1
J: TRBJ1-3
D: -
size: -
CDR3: CASSHRGLSGNTIYF
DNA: TGCGCCAGCAGTCACAGGGGTCTCTCTGGAAACACCATATATTTT

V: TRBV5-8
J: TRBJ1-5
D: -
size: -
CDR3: CASSFRDQPQHF
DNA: TGTGCCAGCAGCTTTAGAGATCAGCCCCAGCATTTT

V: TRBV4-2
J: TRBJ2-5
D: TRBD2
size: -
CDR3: CASSQGETGGDQETQYF
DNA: TGTGCCAGCAGCCAAGGAGAGACGGGGGGGGATCAAGAGACCCAGTACTTC

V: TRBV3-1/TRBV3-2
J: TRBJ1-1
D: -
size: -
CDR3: CASSPTPNTEAFF
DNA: TGTGCCAGCAGCCCGACACCGAACACTGAAGCTTTCTTT

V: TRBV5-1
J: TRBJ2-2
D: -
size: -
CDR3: CASSLDSRDTGELFF
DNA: TGCGCCAGCAGCTTGGATAGCAGGGACACCGGGGAGCTGTTTTTT

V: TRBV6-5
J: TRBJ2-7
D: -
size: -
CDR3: CASSYSTAYYEQYF
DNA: TGTGCCAGCAGTTACTCAACAGCATACTACGAGCAGTACTTC

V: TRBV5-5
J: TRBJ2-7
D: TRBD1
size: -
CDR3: CASSLGDSVDEQYF
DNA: TGTGCCAGCAGCTTGGGGGACAGCGTGGACGAGCAGTACTTC

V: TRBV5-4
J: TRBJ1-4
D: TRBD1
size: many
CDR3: CASSRGTGYEKLFF
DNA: TGTGCCAGCAGTCGCGGGACAGGTTATGAAAAACTGTTTTTT

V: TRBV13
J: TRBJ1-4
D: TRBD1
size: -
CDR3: CASSGGRGHGEKLFF
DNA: TGTGCCAGCAGCGGCGGGAGGGGGCATGGTGAAAAACTGTTTTTT

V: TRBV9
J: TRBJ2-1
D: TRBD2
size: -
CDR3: CASSVGTSGGLYNEQFF
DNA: TGTGCCAGCAGCGTGGGGACTAGCGGGGGCCTCTACAATGAGCAGTTCTTC

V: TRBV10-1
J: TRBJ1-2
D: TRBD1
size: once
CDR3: CASRPTGGGGYTF
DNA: TGCGCCAGCAGGCCTACAGGGGGCGGGGGCTACACCTTC

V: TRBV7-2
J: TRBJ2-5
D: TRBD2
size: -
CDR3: CASSSLAGGQETQYF
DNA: TGTGCCAGCAGCTCCTTAGCGGGAGGGCAAGAGACCCAGTACTTC

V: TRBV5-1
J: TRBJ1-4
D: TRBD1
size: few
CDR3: CASSSTGGTNEKLFF
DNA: TGCGCCAGCAGCTCTACAGGGGGAACTAATGAAAAACTGTTTTTT

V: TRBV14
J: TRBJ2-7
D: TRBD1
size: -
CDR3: CASSQDEYEAGQGRGEQYF
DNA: TGTGCCAGCAGCCAAGATGAATATGAAGCAGGACAGGGTCGAGGCGAGCAGTACTTC

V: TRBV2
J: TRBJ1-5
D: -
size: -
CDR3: CASRQGSNQPQHF
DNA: TGTGCCAGCAGACAGGGTAGCAATCAGCCCCAGCATTTT

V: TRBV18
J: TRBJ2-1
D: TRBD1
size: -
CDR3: CASSRGGDRGDEQFF
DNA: TGTGCCAGCTCACGGGGCGGGGACAGGGGAGATGAGCAGTTCTTC

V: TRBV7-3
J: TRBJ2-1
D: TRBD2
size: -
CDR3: CASSSTTGLGRYNEQFF
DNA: TGTGCCAGCAGCTCCACAACCGGACTAGGGCGGTACAATGAGCAGTTCTTC